The sample holds a few counts of the clone carrying this T cell receptor (beta chain). These data belong to a study of cytomegalovirus exposure and HLA in healthy donors. The CDR3 totals 16 residues. Trimming took off 0 bases at V and 5 bases at J, with 17 bases between the two ends. Germline values: CDR1 SGHRS, CDR2 YFSETQ. The method was immunoSEQ multiplex PCR; TCRdb's version includes in-frame clones alone and lacks a portion of them. Here the sample spans 300,000 or so clones, approximately 88% being singletons. The chain recombines TRBV5-1 with TRBJ2-5, with D perhaps TRBD2 (6 bases). The sequencing input was PBMCs. This receptor was identified in a young man in good health and CMV-seronegative. The CDR3 spells CASSLAAGNLRETQYF. The CDR3 DNA reads TGCGCCAGCAGCTTGGCTGCGGGGAATCTCCGGGAGACCCAGTACTTC.